This record concerns one T cell receptor beta chain sequence. Other DNA sequences in the sample encode the same CDR3. In germline, CDR1 is SGHRS, CDR2 YFSETQ. Trimming took 3 bases from V and 1 from J, leaving 13 bases between them. This CDR3 spans 16 amino acids. The sample originates from a study of shared clonotypes between healthy human individuals. Whole-study context: The people who gave samples were a couple of women and three men aged 18 to 49. Each donor contributed plates that comprised three CD4 naive, three CD4 memory, two CD8 naive and one CD8 memory.

At deep level, the assay was performed. The repertoire was sequenced with immunoSEQ multiplex PCR; TCRdb's copy has only in-frame clones and lacks some. The data show around 2.5 million clones, with approximately 93% seen just once and 0.36% held by the top ten. Material: naive CD4+ T cells from PBMCs. Subset reported: CD45RA+ positively selected. The sequence was collected from a man aged 18 to 30 in good health. Some clones in this sample may be carry-over from other donors' samples. This chain joins TRBV5-1 and TRBJ2-2; D possibly matches TRBD1 or TRBD2 (5 bases each). CDR3 DNA: TGCGCCAGCAGCTCTGCCGGGACCGGGAACACCGGGGAGCTGTTTTTT. Protein: CASSSAGTGNTGELFF.